One and the same sample provided the 5 T cell receptor beta chains below, sequenced in a study of cytomegalovirus exposure and HLA in healthy donors. With 60 Vbeta and 13 Jbeta primers, the PCR was carried out. Assay: immunoSEQ multiplex PCR; the TCRdb copy retains only in-frame clones and omits some. There are approximately 160,000 clones in the sample; roughly 80% occur only once, and approximately 0.8% lies in the top ten. The sequenced material came from PBMCs. The receptor source for this set is a woman between 18 and 30 years old in good health and CMV-seronegative.

The chain uses TRBV15 and TRBJ2-7; a possible D gene is TRBD1 (5 bases). Germline loops: CDR1 LNHNV, CDR2 YYDKDF (reference sequence). The V end was cut by 2 bases, the J end by 6 bases, with 11 bases between. The CDR3 totals 13 residues. The CDR3 DNA reads as TGTGCCACCAGCAGACCCGACAGACCCGAGCAGTACTTC. Protein product: CATSRPDRPEQYF.

Only a few counts were recorded for this clone. The chain carries TRBV7-2 and TRBJ2-7, with 9 bases that match TRBD2. V gave up 5 bases and J gave up 2 bases; unmatched junction bases: 16. The length of the CDR3 is 18 residues. Germline values: CDR1 SGHTA, CDR2 FQGNSA. CDR3 residues: CASSPHGLAINYAYEQYF. The CDR3 bases are TGTGCCAGCAGCCCACACGGACTAGCGATAAACTATGCCTACGAGCAGTACTTC.

The chain uses TRBV6-5 and TRBJ2-3, with 7 bases identical to TRBD2. V dropped 8 bases and J dropped 5; count of bases not matched to a gene: 7. The CDR3 covers 13 residues. Germline-derived CDR1 and CDR2 are MNHEY and SVGAGI. The CDR3 region has the DNA TGTGCCAGCTATGCGGGAGCTGGAGATACGCAGTATTTT. It specifies CASYAGAGDTQYF.

The rearrangement uses TRBV29-1 and TRBJ1-1; 10 bases map to TRBD1. The CDR3 is 14 residues long. Germline CDR1 reads SQVTM; CDR2 reads ANQGSEA. Germline trimming cut 4 bases from V and 1 base from J; bases unmatched to any gene: 3. The CDR3 DNA sequence: TGCAGCGTTGCCGGGACAGGGGCGAACACTGAAGCTTTCTTT. Its translation is CSVAGTGANTEAFF.

CDR3 sequence reads: CASSSLAGEMDNEQFF. CDR3 nucleotide sequence: TGTGCCAGCAGCTCACTAGCGGGAGAGATGGACAATGAGCAGTTCTTC. The chain carries TRBV7-6 and TRBJ2-1; 11 bases agree with TRBD2. CDR1 is SGHVS, CDR2 FNYEAQ, per germline. Trimming at V came to 4 bases and at J to 5 bases, leaving 7 bases not matched to a gene. CDR3 size: 16 residues.